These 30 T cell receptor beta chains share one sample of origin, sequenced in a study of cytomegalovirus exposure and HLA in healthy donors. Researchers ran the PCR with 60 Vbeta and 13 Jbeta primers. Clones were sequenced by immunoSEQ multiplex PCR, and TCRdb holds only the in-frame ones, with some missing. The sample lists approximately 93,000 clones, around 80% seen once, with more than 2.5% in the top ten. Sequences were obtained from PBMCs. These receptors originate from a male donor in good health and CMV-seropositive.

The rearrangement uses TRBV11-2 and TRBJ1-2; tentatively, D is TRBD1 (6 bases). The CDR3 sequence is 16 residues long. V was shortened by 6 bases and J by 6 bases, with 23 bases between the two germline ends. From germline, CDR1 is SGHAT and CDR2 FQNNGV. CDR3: CASRSNSGTLIHGYTF. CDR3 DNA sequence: TGTGCCAGCAGGTCTAATTCCGGGACACTCATTCATGGCTACACCTTC.

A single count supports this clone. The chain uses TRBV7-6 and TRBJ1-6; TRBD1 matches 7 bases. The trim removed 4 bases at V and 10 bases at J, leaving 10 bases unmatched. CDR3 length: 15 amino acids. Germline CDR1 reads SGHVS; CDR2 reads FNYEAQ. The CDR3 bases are TGTGCCAGCAGCTCCGCCGGGACAGATATATCACCCCTCCACTTT. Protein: CASSSAGTDISPLHF.

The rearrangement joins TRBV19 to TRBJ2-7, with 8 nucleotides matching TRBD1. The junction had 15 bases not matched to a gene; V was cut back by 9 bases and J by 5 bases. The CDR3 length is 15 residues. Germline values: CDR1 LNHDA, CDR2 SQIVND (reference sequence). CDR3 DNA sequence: TGTGCCAGCCGTGGGGTTGGAGACAGGGGTAACGAGCAGTACTTC. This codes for CASRGVGDRGNEQYF.

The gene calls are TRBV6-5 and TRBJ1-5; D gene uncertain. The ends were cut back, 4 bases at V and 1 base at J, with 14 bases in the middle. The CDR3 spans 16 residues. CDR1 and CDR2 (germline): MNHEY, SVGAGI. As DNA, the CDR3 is TGTGCCAGCAGTTTAACCTCAGGTGGGAGCAATCAGCCCCAGCATTTT. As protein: CASSLTSGGSNQPQHF.

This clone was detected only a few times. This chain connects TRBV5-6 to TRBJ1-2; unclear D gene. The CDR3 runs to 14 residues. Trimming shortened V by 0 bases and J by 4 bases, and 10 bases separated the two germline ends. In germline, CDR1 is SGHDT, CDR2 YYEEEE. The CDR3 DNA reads TGTGCCAGCAGCTTGGATCTGAGGCCCTATGGCTACACCTTC. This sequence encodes CASSLDLRPYGYTF.

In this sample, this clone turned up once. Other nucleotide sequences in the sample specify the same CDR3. The CDR3 region is CSGGTANYGYTF. The CDR3 DNA reads TGCAGCGGCGGGACAGCTAACTATGGCTACACCTTC. J is TRBJ1-2 and V is TRBV29-1, with 7 bases lining up with TRBD1. The length of the CDR3 is 12 residues. V was pared by 7 bases and J by 0 bases, with 2 bases of the junction left unmatched. Looked up from germline, CDR1 is SQVTM and CDR2 is ANQGSEA.

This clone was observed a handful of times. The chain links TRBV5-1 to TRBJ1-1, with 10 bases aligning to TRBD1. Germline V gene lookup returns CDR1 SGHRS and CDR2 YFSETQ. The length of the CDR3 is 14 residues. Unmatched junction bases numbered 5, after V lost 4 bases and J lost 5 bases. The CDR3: CASSAWDRGTEAFF. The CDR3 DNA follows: TGCGCCAGCAGCGCCTGGGACAGGGGAACTGAAGCTTTCTTT.

CDR3 residues: CASSPVRDIANYGYTF. In DNA form, the CDR3 reads TGTGCCAGCTCACCAGTCCGGGACATAGCTAACTATGGCTACACCTTC. The chain joins TRBV18 to TRBJ1-2, with D possibly TRBD1 on 6 matching bases. V was shortened by 2 bases and J by 0 bases, with 13 bases between the two germline ends. CDR1 KGHSH and CDR2 LQKENI come from the germline V gene. The length of the CDR3 is 16 residues.

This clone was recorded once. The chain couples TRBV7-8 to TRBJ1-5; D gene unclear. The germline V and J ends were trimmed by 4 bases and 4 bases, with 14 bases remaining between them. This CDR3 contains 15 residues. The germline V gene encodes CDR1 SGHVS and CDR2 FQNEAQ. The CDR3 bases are TGTGCCAGCAGCTCAACCAGGATTCGGAATCAGCCCCAGCATTTT. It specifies CASSSTRIRNQPQHF.

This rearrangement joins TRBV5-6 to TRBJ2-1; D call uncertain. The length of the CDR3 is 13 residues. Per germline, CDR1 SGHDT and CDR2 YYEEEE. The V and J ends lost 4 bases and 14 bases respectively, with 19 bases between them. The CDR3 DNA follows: TGTGCCAGCAGCGAAGACAAGTCTTCGAGAGAGTTCTTC. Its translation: CASSEDKSSREFF.

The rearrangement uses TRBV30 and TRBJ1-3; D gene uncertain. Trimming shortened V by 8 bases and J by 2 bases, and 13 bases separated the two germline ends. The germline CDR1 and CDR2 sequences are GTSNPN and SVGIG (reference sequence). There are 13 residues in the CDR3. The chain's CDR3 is CATPEGAGNTIYF. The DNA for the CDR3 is TGTGCCACCCCCGAGGGTGCTGGAAACACCATATATTTT. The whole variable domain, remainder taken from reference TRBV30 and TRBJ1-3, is SQTIHQWPATLVQPVGSPLSLECTVEGTSNPNLYWYRQAAGRGLQLLFYSVGIGQISSEVPQNLSASRPQDRQFILSSKKLLLSDSGFYLCATPEGAGNTIYFGEGSWLTVV.

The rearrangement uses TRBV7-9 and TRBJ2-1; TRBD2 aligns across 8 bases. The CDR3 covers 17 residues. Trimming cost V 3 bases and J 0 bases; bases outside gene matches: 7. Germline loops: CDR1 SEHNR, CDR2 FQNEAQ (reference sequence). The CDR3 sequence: CASSLRLAPSSYNEQFF. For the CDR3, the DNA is TGTGCCAGCAGCTTGAGACTAGCGCCAAGCTCCTACAATGAGCAGTTCTTC.

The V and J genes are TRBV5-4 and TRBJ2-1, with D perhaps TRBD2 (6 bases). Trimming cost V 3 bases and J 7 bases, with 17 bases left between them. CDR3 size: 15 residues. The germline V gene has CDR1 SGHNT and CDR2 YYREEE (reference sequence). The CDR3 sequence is CASSYPGSTGNEQFF. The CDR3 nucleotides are TGTGCCAGCAGCTACCCCGGGAGTACCGGGAATGAGCAGTTCTTC. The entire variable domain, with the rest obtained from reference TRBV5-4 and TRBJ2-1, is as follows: ETGVTQSPTHLIKTRGQQVTLRCSSQSGHNTVSWYQQALGQGPQFIFQYYREEENGRGNFPPRFSGLQFPNYSSELNVNALELDDSALYLCASSYPGSTGNEQFFGPGTRLTVL.

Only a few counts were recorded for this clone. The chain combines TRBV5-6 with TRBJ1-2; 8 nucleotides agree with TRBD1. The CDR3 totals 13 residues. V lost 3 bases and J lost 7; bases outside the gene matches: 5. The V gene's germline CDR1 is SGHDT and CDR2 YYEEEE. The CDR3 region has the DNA TGTGCCAGCAGCTCGGACAGGGTTGGTGGCTACACCTTC. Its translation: CASSSDRVGGYTF.

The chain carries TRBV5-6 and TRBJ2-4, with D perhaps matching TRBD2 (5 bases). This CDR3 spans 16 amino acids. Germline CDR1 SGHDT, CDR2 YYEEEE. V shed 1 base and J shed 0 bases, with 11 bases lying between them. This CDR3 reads CASSLREILAKNIQYF. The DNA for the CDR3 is TGTGCCAGCAGCTTGAGGGAGATACTAGCCAAAAACATTCAGTACTTC. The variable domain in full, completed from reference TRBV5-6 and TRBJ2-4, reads DAGVTQSPTHLIKTRGQQVTLRCSPKSGHDTVSWYQQALGQGPQFIFQYYEEEERQRGNFPDRFSGHQFPNYSSELNVNALLLGDSALYLCASSLREILAKNIQYFGAGTRLSVL.

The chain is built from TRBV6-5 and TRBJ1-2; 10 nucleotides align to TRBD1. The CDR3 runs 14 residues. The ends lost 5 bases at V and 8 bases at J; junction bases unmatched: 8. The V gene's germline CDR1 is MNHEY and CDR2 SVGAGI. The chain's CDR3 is CASSEDRGRRGYTF. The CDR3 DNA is TGTGCCAGCAGTGAGGACAGGGGGAGACGCGGCTACACCTTC.

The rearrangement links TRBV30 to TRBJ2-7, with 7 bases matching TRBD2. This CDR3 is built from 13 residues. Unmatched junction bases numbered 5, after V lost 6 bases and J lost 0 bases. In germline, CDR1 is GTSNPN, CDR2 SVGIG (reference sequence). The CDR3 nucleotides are TGTGCCTGCAGCGGGGTAAGCTCCTACGAGCAGTACTTC. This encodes CACSGVSSYEQYF.

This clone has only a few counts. CDR3 residues: CASSLLGSSYEQYF. The DNA of the CDR3 is TGTGCCAGCAGCTTGCTGGGCAGCTCCTACGAGCAGTACTTC. The J gene is TRBJ2-7, the V gene TRBV5-8; unclear D gene. Germline values: CDR1 SGHTS, CDR2 YDEGEE. V shed 1 base and J shed 0 bases, with 8 bases lying between them. This CDR3 is built from 14 residues. Looking up the rest from reference TRBV5-8 and TRBJ2-7 gives the full variable domain: EAGVTQSPTHLIKTRGQQATLRCSPISGHTSVYWYQQALGLGLQFLLWYDEGEERNRGNFPPRFSGRQFPNYSSELNVNALELEDSALYLCASSLLGSSYEQYFGPGTRLTVT.

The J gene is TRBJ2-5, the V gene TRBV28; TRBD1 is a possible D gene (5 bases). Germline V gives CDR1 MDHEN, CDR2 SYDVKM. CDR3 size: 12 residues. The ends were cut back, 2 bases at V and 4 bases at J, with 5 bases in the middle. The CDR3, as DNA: TGTGCCAGCAGTTTAAGGGGAGAGACCCAGTACTTC. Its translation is CASSLRGETQYF.

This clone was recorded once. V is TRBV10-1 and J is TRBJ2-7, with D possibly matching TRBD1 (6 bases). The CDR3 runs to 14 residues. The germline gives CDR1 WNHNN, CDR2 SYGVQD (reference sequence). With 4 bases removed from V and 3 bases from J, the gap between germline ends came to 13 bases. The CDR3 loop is CASSGNRDLYEQYF. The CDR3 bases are TGCGCCAGCAGTGGGAACAGGGACCTCTACGAGCAGTACTTC.

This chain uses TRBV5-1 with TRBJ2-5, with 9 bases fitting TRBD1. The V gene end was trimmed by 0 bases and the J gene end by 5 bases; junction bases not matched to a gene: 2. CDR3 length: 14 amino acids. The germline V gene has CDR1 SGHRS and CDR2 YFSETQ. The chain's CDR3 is CASSLGTGAETQYF. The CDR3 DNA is TGCGCCAGCAGCTTGGGGACAGGGGCGGAGACCCAGTACTTC.

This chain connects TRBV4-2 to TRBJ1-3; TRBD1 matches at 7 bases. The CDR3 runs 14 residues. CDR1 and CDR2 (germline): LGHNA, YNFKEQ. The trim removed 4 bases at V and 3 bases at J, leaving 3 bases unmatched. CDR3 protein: CASSPGQFGNTIYF. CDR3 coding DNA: TGTGCCAGCAGCCCGGGACAGTTTGGAAACACCATATATTTT.

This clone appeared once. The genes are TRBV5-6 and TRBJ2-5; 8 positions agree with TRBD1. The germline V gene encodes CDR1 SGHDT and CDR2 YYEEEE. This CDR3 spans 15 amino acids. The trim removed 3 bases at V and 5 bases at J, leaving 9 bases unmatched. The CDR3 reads CASSYIQGVRETQYF. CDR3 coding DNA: TGTGCCAGCAGCTACATACAGGGGGTGCGGGAGACCCAGTACTTC.

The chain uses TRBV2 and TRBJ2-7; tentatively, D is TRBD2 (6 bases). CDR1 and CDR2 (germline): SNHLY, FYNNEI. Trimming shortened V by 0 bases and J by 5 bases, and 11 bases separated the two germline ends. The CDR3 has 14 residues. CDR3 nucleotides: TGTGCCAGCAGTGAAGCGCGGGAAATGAACGAGCAGTACTTC. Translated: CASSEAREMNEQYF. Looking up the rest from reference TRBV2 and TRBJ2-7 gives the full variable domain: EPEVTQTPSHQVTQMGQEVILRCVPISNHLYFYWYRQILGQKVEFLVSFYNNEISEKSEIFDDQFSVERPDGSNFTLKIRSTKLEDSAMYFCASSEAREMNEQYFGPGTRLTVT.

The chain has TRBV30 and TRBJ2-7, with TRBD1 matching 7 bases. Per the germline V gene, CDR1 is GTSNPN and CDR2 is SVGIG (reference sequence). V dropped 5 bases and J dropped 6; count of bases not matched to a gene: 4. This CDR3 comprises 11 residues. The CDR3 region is CAWETGPEQYF. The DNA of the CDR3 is TGTGCCTGGGAGACAGGGCCCGAGCAGTACTTC.

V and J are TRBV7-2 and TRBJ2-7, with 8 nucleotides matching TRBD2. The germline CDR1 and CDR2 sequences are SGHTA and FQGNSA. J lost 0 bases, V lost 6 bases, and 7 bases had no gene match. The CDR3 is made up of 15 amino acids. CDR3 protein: CASSRGLVSSYEQYF. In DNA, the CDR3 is TGTGCCAGCAGTCGGGGACTAGTTAGCTCCTACGAGCAGTACTTC.

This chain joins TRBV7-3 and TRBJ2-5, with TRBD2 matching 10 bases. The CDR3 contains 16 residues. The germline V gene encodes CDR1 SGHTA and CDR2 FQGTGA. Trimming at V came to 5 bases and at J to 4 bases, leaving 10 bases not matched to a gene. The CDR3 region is CASSPSSSGGTETQYF. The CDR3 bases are TGTGCCAGCAGCCCCTCTTCTAGCGGGGGCACAGAGACCCAGTACTTC.

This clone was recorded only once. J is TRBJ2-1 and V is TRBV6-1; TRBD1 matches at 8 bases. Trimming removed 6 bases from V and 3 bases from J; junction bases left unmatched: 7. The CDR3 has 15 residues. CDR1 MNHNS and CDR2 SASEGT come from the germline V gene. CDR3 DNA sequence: TGTGCCAGCAGACGAGACAGGGGAAGCTACAATGAGCAGTTCTTC. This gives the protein CASRRDRGSYNEQFF.

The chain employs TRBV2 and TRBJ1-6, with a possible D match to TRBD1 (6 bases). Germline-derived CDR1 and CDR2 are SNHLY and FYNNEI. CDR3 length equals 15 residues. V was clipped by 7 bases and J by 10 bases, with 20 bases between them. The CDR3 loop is CASTLGHFDGSPLHF. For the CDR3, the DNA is TGTGCCAGCACTCTGGGACACTTTGATGGATCACCCCTCCACTTT.

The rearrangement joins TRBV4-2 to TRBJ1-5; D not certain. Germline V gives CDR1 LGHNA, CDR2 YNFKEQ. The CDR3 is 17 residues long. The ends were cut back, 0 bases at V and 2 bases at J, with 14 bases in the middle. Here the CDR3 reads CASSQEEAAMGNQPQHF. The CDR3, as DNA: TGTGCCAGCAGCCAAGAGGAGGCGGCGATGGGCAATCAGCCCCAGCATTTT.